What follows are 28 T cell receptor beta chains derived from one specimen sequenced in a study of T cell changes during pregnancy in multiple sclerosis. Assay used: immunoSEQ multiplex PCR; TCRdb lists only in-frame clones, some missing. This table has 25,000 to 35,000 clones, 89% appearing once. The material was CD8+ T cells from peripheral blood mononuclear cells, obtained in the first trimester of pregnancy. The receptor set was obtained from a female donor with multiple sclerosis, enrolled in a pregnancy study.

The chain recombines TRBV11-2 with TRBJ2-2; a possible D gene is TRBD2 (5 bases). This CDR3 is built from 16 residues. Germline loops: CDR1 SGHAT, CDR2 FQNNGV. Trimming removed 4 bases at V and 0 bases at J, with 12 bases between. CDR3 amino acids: CASSSPGISNTGELFF. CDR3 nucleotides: TGTGCCAGCAGCTCTCCCGGGATATCGAACACCGGGGAGCTGTTTTTT.

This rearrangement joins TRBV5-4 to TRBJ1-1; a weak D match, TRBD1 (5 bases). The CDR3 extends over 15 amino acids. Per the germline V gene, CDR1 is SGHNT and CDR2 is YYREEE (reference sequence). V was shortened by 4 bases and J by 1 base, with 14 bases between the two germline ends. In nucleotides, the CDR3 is TGTGCCAGCAGCCAAGATGAGACAGAGAACACTGAAGCTTTCTTT. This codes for CASSQDETENTEAFF.

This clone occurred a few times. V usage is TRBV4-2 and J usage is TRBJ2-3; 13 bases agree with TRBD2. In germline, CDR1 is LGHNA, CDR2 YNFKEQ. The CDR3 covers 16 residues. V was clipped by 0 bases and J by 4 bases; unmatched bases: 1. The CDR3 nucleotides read TGTGCCAGCAGCCAAGAACTAGCGGGAGGGCCAGATACGCAGTATTTT. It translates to CASSQELAGGPDTQYF.

Here the CDR3 reads CASSLSSYEQYF. The CDR3 DNA reads TGTGCCAGCAGTTTGAGCTCCTACGAGCAGTACTTC. This chain connects TRBV28 to TRBJ2-7; no clear D. Germline assignment: CDR1 MDHEN and CDR2 SYDVKM. V was shortened by 3 bases and J by 0 bases, with 3 bases between the two germline ends. This CDR3 contains 12 residues.

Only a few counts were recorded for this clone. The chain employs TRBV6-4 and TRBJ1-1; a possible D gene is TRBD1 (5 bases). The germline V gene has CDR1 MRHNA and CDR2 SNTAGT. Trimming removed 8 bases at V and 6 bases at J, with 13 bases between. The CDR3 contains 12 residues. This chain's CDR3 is CASWVRTPEAFF. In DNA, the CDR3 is TGTGCCAGCTGGGTAAGGACACCTGAAGCTTTCTTT.

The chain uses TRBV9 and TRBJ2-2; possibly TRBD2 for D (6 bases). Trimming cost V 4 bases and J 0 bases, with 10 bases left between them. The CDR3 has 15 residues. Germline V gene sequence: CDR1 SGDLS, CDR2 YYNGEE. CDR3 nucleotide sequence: TGTGCCAGCAGCCCGGGGGATTCGAACACCGGGGAGCTGTTTTTT. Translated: CASSPGDSNTGELFF. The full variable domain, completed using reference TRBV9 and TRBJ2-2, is DSGVTQTPKHLITATGQRVTLRCSPRSGDLSVYWYQQSLDQGLQFLIQYYNGEERAKGNILERFSAQQFPDLHSELNLSSLELGDSALYFCASSPGDSNTGELFFGEGSRLTVL.

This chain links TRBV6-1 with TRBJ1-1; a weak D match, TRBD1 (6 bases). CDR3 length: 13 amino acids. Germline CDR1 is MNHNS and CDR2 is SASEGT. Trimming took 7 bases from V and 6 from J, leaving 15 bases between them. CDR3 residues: CASIIWGRAEAFF. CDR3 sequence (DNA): TGTGCCAGCATCATATGGGGGCGCGCTGAAGCTTTCTTT.

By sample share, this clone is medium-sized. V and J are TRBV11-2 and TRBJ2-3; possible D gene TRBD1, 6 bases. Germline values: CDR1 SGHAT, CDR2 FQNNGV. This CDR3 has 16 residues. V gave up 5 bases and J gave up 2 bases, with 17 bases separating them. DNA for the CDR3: TGTGCCAGCAGCAGCGAGGGGGACCATAACACAGATACGCAGTATTTT. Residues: CASSSEGDHNTDTQYF.

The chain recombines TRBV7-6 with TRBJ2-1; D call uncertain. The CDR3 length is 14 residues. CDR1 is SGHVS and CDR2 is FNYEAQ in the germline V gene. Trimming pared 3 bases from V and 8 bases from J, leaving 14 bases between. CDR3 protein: CASSLLLGEDEQFF. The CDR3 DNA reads TGTGCCAGCAGCTTGCTATTGGGCGAAGATGAGCAGTTCTTC.

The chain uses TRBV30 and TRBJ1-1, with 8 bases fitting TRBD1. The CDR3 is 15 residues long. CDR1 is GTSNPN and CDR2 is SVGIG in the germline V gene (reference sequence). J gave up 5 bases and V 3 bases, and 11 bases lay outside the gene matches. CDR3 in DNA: TGTGCCTGGAGAATTTACAGGGGGGGCAAGACTGAAGCTTTCTTT. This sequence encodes CAWRIYRGGKTEAFF.

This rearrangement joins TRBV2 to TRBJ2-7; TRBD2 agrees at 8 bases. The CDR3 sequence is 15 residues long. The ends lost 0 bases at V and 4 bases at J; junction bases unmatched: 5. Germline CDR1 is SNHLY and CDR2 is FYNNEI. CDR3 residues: CASSEAHSGGYEQYF. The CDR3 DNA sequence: TGTGCCAGCAGTGAAGCCCACAGCGGGGGATACGAGCAGTACTTC.

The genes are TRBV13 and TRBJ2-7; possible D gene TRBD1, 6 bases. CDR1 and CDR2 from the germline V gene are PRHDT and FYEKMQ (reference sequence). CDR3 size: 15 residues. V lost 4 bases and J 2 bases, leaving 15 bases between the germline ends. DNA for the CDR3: TGTGCCAGCAGCTCCCGACAGGATAGTACCTACGAGCAGTACTTC. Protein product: CASSSRQDSTYEQYF.

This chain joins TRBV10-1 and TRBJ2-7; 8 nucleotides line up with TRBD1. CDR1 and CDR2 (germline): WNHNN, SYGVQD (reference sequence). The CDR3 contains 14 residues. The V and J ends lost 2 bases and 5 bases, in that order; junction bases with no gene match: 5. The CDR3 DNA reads TGCGCCAGCAGTGAGACCGGACAGGGCCACGAGCAGTACTTC. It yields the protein CASSETGQGHEQYF.

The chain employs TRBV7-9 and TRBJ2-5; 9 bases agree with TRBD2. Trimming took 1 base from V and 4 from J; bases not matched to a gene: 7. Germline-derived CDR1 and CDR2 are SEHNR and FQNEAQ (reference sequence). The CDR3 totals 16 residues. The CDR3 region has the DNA TGTGCCAGCAGCTTAGTCGCGGGAGGGCCTCGAGAGACCCAGTACTTC. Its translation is CASSLVAGGPRETQYF.

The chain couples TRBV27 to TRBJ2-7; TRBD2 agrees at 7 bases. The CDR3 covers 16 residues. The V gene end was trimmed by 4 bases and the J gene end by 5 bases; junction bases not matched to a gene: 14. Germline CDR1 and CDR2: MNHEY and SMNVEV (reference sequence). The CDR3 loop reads CASSSALGRAVHEQYF. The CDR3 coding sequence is TGTGCCAGCAGTTCTGCCCTGGGGAGGGCGGTCCACGAGCAGTACTTC.

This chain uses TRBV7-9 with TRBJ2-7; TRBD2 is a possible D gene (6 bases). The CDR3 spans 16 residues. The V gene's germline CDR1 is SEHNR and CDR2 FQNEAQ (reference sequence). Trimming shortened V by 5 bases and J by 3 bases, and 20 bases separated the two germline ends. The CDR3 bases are TGTGCCAGCAGCCACTCCCCCCGGGACTTTTTCTACGAGCAGTACTTC. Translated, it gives CASSHSPRDFFYEQYF.

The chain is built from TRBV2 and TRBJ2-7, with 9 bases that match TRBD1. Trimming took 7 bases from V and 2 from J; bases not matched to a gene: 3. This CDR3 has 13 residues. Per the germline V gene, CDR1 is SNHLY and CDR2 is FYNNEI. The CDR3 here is CASNDRGTYEQYF. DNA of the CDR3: TGTGCCAGCAATGACAGGGGGACCTACGAGCAGTACTTC.

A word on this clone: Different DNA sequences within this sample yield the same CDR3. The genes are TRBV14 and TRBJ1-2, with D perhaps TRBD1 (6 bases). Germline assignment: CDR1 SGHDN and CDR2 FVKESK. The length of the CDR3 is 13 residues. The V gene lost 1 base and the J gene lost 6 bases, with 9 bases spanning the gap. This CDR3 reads CASSQAGVHGYTF. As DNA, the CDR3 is TGTGCCAGCAGCCAAGCAGGGGTGCATGGCTACACCTTC.

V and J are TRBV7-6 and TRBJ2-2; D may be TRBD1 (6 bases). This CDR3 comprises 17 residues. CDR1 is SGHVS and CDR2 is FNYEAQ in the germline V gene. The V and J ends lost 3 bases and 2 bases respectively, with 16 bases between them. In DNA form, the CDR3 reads TGTGCCAGCAGCTTGGGGGCCGGGACACTCAACACCGGGGAGCTGTTTTTT. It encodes CASSLGAGTLNTGELFF.

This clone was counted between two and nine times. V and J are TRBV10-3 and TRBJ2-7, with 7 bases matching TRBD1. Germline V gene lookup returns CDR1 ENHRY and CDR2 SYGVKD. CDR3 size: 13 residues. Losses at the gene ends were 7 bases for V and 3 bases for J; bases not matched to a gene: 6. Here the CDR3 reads CAITKDRDYEQYF. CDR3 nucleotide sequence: TGTGCCATCACCAAAGACAGGGACTACGAGCAGTACTTC.

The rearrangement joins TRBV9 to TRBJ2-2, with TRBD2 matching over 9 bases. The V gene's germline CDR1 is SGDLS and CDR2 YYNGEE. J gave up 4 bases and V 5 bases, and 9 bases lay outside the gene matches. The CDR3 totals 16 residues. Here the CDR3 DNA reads TGTGCCAGCAGACCAGGTAGCGGGAGTGGCACCGGGGAGCTGTTTTTT. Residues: CASRPGSGSGTGELFF.

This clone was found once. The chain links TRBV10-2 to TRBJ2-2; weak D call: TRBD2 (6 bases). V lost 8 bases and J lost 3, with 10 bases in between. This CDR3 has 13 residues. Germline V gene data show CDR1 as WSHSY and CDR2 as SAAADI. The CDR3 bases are TGCGCCAGCTACGGGGGAGACACCGGGGAGCTGTTTTTT. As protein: CASYGGDTGELFF.

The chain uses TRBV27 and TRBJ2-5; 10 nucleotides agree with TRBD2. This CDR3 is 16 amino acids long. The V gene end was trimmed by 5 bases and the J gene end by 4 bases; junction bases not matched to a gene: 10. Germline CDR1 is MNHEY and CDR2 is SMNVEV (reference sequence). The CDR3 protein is CASSSSGTSASETQYF. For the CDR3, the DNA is TGTGCCAGCAGTAGTTCCGGGACTAGCGCCTCAGAGACCCAGTACTTC.

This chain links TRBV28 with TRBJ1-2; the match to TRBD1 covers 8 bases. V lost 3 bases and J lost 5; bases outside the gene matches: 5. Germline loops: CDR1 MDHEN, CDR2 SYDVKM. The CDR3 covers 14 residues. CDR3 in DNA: TGTGCCAGCAGTTTTGAGACAGGGGTTTATGGCTACACCTTC. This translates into CASSFETGVYGYTF.

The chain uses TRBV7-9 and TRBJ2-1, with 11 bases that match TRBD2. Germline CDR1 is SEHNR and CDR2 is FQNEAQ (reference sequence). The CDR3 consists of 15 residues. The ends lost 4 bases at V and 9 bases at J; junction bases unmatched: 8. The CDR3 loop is CASSSLAGEVTEQFF. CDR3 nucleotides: TGTGCCAGCAGCTCACTAGCGGGAGAGGTCACTGAGCAGTTCTTC. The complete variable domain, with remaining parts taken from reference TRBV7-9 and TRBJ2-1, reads DTGVSQNPRHKITKRGQNVTFRCDPISEHNRLYWYRQTLGQGPEFLTYFQNEAQLEKSRLLSDRFSAERPKGSFSTLEIQRTEQGDSAMYLCASSSLAGEVTEQFFGPGTRLTVL.

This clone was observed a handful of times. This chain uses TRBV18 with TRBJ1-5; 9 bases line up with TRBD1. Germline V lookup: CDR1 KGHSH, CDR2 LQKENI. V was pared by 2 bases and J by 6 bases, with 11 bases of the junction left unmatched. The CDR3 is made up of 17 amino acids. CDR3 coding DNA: TGTGCCAGCTCACCAGGGACAGGGTTCGGGGGCACTCAGCCCCAGCATTTT. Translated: CASSPGTGFGGTQPQHF.

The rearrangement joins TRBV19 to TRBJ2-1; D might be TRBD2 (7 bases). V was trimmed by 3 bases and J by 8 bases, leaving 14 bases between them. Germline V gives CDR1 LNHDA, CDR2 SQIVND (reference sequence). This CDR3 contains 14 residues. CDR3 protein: CASSILGGGDEQFF. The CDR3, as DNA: TGTGCCAGTAGTATTCTTGGAGGGGGGGATGAGCAGTTCTTC.

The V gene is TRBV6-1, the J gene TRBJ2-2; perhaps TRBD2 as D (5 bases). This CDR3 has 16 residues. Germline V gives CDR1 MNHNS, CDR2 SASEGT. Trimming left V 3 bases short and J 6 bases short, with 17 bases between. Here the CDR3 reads CASSERAASFAGELFF. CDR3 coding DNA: TGTGCCAGCAGTGAGAGGGCAGCTAGTTTCGCCGGGGAGCTGTTTTTT.